This TCR beta chain comes out of a study of blood T cells in healthy people across ages. In this sample, this clonotype turned up a few times. The junction departs from the called germline gene at one end, perhaps through a read error. Combining a sample-barcoded 5' primer with a J-beta primer mix, a second PCR ran for roughly 7 to 12 cycles. TCRdb reprocessed the 5' RACE reads via MiXCR and lists one record per CDR3 protein. Of roughly 680,000 distinct CDR3 sequences in the sample, about 52% are singletons; the top ten hold 30% to 40%. Investigators took about 9.1 milliliters of peripheral blood from every donor. Per sample, a minimum of 6 million PBMCs were isolated. The receptor was isolated from a woman aged 60 to 75 in good health. The sample comprised blood.

CDR3 sequence (DNA): TGTGCTAGCAGCTCACAGGCGGTCTCCTACAATGAGCAGTTCTTC. As protein: CASSSQAVSYNEQFF. J is TRBJ2-1 and V is TRBV7-7, with D possibly matching TRBD1 (5 bases). The germline CDR1 and CDR2 sequences are SSHAT and FNYEAQ (reference sequence). The CDR3 has 15 amino acids.